This T cell receptor beta chain was recovered during a study of cytomegalovirus exposure and HLA in healthy donors. Study background: Membership in the Caucasian-associated ancestry cluster was found for around 85% of about 430 genotyped donors.

General study findings and limits: It was reportedly the case that the classifier diagnosed cytomegalovirus status with high specificity and sensitivity. Productive status was seen about 90% or about 30% of the time for most TCR beta V segments in an earlier analysis.

There were likely unrecorded immune exposures, though donors were nominally healthy when sampled. The primer mix had 60 Vbeta and 13 Jbeta primers. Generated by immunoSEQ multiplex PCR, the TCRdb table keeps only in-frame clones and is missing some. The sample carries fewer than 85,000 clones, over 70% recorded once. This clone was found a few times. Its antigen is undetermined. This clonotype was obtained from a man younger than 30 in good health and CMV-seropositive. The sample comprised PBMCs.

The DNA of the CDR3 is TGTGCCACCAGCAGAAGACAGGGGATGAACACTGAAGCTTTCTTT. Protein sequence: CATSRRQGMNTEAFF. The chain joins TRBV15 to TRBJ1-1; the match to TRBD1 covers 8 bases. CDR1 is LNHNV, CDR2 YYDKDF, per germline (reference sequence). The CDR3 consists of 15 residues. The J segment lost 0 bases and the V segment lost 2 bases, leaving 2 bases of the junction unmatched.